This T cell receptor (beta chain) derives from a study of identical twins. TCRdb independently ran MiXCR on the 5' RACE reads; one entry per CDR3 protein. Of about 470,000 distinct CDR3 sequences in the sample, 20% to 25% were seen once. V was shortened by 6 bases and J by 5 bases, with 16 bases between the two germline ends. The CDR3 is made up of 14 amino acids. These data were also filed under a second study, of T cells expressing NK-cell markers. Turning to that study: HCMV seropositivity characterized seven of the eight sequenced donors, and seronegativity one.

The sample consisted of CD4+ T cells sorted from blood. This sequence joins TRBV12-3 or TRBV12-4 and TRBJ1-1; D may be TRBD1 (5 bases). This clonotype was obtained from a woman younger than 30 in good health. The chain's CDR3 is CASRRGAGWTEAFF. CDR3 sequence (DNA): TGTGCCAGCAGACGTGGGGCGGGGTGGACTGAAGCTTTCTTT.